In its sample, the clone carrying this TCR beta chain ranks as medium-sized. Its antigen remains unknown. TCRdb recomputed clones from the PCR reads via MiXCR. Of roughly 4,900 clones in the sample, over 25% were seen once. Treatment of any kind had been given to no patient before thyroid surgery. The data originate from a study of metastatic and nonmetastatic thyroid tumors. Study information: Comparative analysis of repertoires was undertaken across blood and tumor or nodule tissue obtained from malignant and benign thyroid patients.

General study results and limits: Malignant tumors reportedly showed significantly higher TCR beta diversity than benign nodules in both blood and tumor.

V gave up 0 bases and J gave up 7 bases, with 10 bases separating them. Germline lookup yields CDR1 SGHRS and CDR2 YFSETQ. There are 13 residues in the CDR3. The sequence was obtained from a female donor with papillary thyroid cancer or a benign thyroid nodule (not recorded which). Some clones in this sample may be carry-over from other donors' samples. The chain uses TRBV5-1 and TRBJ1-1; unclear D gene. Sequenced: adjacent normal tissue. The CDR3 DNA sequence: TGCGCCAGCAGCTTGGTGCAGATGAGTGAAGCTTTCTTT. Translating it yields CASSLVQMSEAFF. The full variable domain, completed using reference TRBV5-1 and TRBJ1-1, is KAGVTQTPRYLIKTRGQQVTLSCSPISGHRSVSWYQQTPGQGLQFLFEYFSETQRNKGNFPGRFSGRQFSNSRSEMNVSTLELGDSALYLCASSLVQMSEAFFGQGTRLTVV.